This entry lists 27 T cell receptor beta chains sequenced from one sample in a study of blood T cell repertoires in COVID-19. The method was immunoSEQ multiplex PCR; TCRdb's version includes in-frame clones alone and lacks a portion of them. The sample includes about 150,000 clones, less than 90% seen only once; the top ten take less than 15%. The material sequenced was peripheral blood. The receptors shown here come from a man aged 18 to 35 with active or convalescent COVID-19.

V gene TRBV19 combines with J gene TRBJ1-4; 7 nucleotides line up with TRBD1. From germline, CDR1 is LNHDA and CDR2 SQIVND (reference sequence). J lost 13 bases, V lost 7 bases, and 6 bases had no gene match. This CDR3 has 11 amino acids. In DNA, the CDR3 is TGTGCCAGTACCCGTGGGGACAGACTGTTTTTT. Protein product: CASTRGDRLFF. The variable domain in full, with the rest retrieved from reference TRBV19 and TRBJ1-4, is DGGITQSPKYLFRKEGQNVTLSCEQNLNHDAMYWYRQDPGQGLRLIYYSQIVNDFQKGDIAEGYSVSREKKESFPLTVTSAQKNPTAFYLCASTRGDRLFFGSGTQLSVL.

The J gene is TRBJ2-5, the V gene TRBV2; 7 positions agree with TRBD2. Per the germline V gene, CDR1 is SNHLY and CDR2 is FYNNEI. V lost 2 bases and J lost 0; bases outside the gene matches: 3. The CDR3 runs 15 residues. CDR3 amino acids: CASSERRGNQETQYF. CDR3 DNA sequence: TGTGCCAGCAGTGAAAGGCGGGGGAACCAAGAGACCCAGTACTTC.

The sample holds a few counts of this clone. V and J are TRBV29-1 and TRBJ1-2; 8 bases align to TRBD1. The CDR3 spans 15 residues. Germline loops: CDR1 SQVTM, CDR2 ANQGSEA. V was pared by 6 bases and J by 7 bases, with 16 bases of the junction left unmatched. The CDR3 loop reads CSVGITGTGQSGYTF. The CDR3 DNA reads as TGCAGCGTCGGCATAACCGGGACAGGCCAATCTGGCTACACCTTC.

The chain recombines TRBV11-3 with TRBJ2-1, with TRBD1 identical over 9 bases. CDR3 length: 14 amino acids. Germline CDR1 SGHNT, CDR2 YENEEA. V was pared by 4 bases and J by 6 bases, with 4 bases of the junction left unmatched. CDR3 nucleotides: TGTGCCAGCAGCTGGACAGGGGCGAGCAATGAGCAGTTCTTC. This codes for CASSWTGASNEQFF. Filled out from reference TRBV11-3 and TRBJ2-1, the complete variable domain reads EAGVVQSPRYKIIEKKQPVAFWCNPISGHNTLYWYLQNLGQGPELLIRYENEEAVDDSQLPKDRFSAERLKGVDSTLKIQPAELGDSAVYLCASSWTGASNEQFFGPGTRLTVL.

V is TRBV4-2 and J is TRBJ2-2; 7 positions match TRBD2. V was pared by 5 bases and J by 0 bases, with 3 bases of the junction left unmatched. There are 15 residues in the CDR3. CDR1 LGHNA and CDR2 YNFKEQ come from the germline V gene. The CDR3 spells CASSAGLTNTGELFF. Written as DNA, the CDR3 is TGTGCCAGCAGCGCGGGACTAACGAACACCGGGGAGCTGTTTTTT.

The gene calls are TRBV5-1 and TRBJ2-1; D possibly corresponds to TRBD2 (6 bases). CDR3 size: 15 residues. V lost 0 bases to trimming and J lost 5 bases, with 12 bases between them. Germline lookup yields CDR1 SGHRS and CDR2 YFSETQ. DNA for the CDR3: TGCGCCAGCAGCTTGGGACTAGTGAGAAACAATGAGCAGTTCTTC. This translates into CASSLGLVRNNEQFF.

The rearrangement uses TRBV28 and TRBJ2-1, with D uncertain. V lost 3 bases and J lost 6, with 6 bases in between. Looked up from germline, CDR1 is MDHEN and CDR2 is SYDVKM. CDR3 length: 12 residues. In nucleotides, the CDR3 is TGTGCCAGCAGTTTTTCTCTCAATGAGCAGTTCTTC. Translation gives CASSFSLNEQFF.

The sample holds one count of this clone. The chain joins TRBV28 to TRBJ2-1, with D maybe TRBD2 (5 bases). Trimming pared 3 bases from V and 1 base from J, leaving 7 bases between. Germline-derived CDR1 and CDR2 are MDHEN and SYDVKM. This CDR3 comprises 14 residues. The CDR3 region is CASSLGESYNEQFF. CDR3 bases: TGTGCCAGCAGTTTGGGAGAGTCCTACAATGAGCAGTTCTTC.

CDR3 protein: CASSFWRTTTYEQYF. CDR3 in DNA: TGTGCCAGCAGTTTTTGGCGGACTACCACCTACGAGCAGTACTTC. The rearrangement joins TRBV27 to TRBJ2-7; maybe TRBD2 (6 bases). V lost 3 bases, J lost 2 bases, and 14 bases lay in between. The CDR3 totals 15 residues. CDR1 MNHEY and CDR2 SMNVEV come from the germline V gene (reference sequence).

The V call is TRBV2, the J call TRBJ2-1, with a possible D match to TRBD2 (5 bases). The CDR3 has 14 residues. The V end was cut by 0 bases, the J end by 10 bases, with 13 bases between. In germline, CDR1 is SNHLY, CDR2 FYNNEI. The CDR3 region has the DNA TGTGCCAGCAGTGAAGCTTCGGGAATGAGCGAGCAGTTCTTC. Protein sequence: CASSEASGMSEQFF.

The rearrangement joins TRBV21-1 to TRBJ2-1; the listed D gene, TRBD2, was not tested against the DNA. TRBV21-1 is listed as a pseudogene. This CDR3 contains 13 residues. In DNA, the CDR3 is TGTGCCAGCAGCAGGGGAGAAGTAGACGGGCAGTTCTTC. It specifies CASSRGEVDGQFF.

The J gene is TRBJ1-6, the V gene TRBV19; 8 bases align to TRBD1. The CDR3 covers 13 residues. V trimming: 6 bases; J trimming: 10 bases; junction bases outside the gene matches: 5. The germline V gene has CDR1 LNHDA and CDR2 SQIVND (reference sequence). CDR3 DNA: TGTGCCAGTAGCGGACAGGGCCGCTCACCCCTCCACTTT. Amino acid sequence: CASSGQGRSPLHF.

The chain recombines TRBV2 with TRBJ1-2; D is undetermined. The length of the CDR3 is 14 residues. The germline gives CDR1 SNHLY, CDR2 FYNNEI. The V gene lost 8 bases and the J gene lost 8 bases, with 21 bases spanning the gap. In DNA form, the CDR3 reads TGTGCCAGCCGCAAAGTTAGGACGGGAGAGGGCTACACCTTC. Amino acid sequence: CASRKVRTGEGYTF.

This chain connects TRBV28 to TRBJ2-7, with 8 bases identical to TRBD2. CDR3 length equals 16 residues. CDR1 MDHEN and CDR2 SYDVKM come from the germline V gene. V trimming: 3 bases; J trimming: 4 bases; junction bases outside the gene matches: 11. CDR3 sequence (DNA): TGTGCCAGCAGTTTTCGGGAGGGGGGCCCTCAATACGAGCAGTACTTC. This gives the protein CASSFREGGPQYEQYF.

This rearrangement joins TRBV5-6 to TRBJ2-7; 7 positions agree with TRBD1. Germline V gene sequence: CDR1 SGHDT, CDR2 YYEEEE. With V trimmed by 4 bases and J by 3 bases, 1 base remained unmatched. This CDR3 is 12 amino acids long. CDR3 amino acids: CASSDRVYEQYF. The CDR3 DNA is TGTGCCAGCAGCGACAGGGTCTACGAGCAGTACTTC. Full variable domain (missing parts from reference TRBV5-6 and TRBJ2-7): DAGVTQSPTHLIKTRGQQVTLRCSPKSGHDTVSWYQQALGQGPQFIFQYYEEEERQRGNFPDRFSGHQFPNYSSELNVNALLLGDSALYLCASSDRVYEQYFGPGTRLTVT.

This chain connects TRBV5-6 to TRBJ2-7, with 8 positions matching TRBD2. Germline assignment: CDR1 SGHDT and CDR2 YYEEEE. The junction had 9 bases not matched to a gene; V was cut back by 3 bases and J by 1 base. The length of the CDR3 is 16 residues. The CDR3 loop is CASSSQPSGGSYEQYF. CDR3 nucleotide sequence: TGTGCCAGCAGCTCCCAGCCGTCGGGAGGGTCCTACGAGCAGTACTTC.

This chain uses TRBV28 with TRBJ1-5; 7 nucleotides line up with TRBD1. The CDR3 contains 15 residues. V lost 3 bases, J lost 6 bases, and 8 bases stayed unmatched. Germline V gene sequence: CDR1 MDHEN, CDR2 SYDVKM. The DNA for the CDR3 is TGTGCCAGCAGTTTTGTACAGGGGAAACGTCAGCCCCAGCATTTT. The encoded protein is CASSFVQGKRQPQHF.

V gene TRBV12-3 or TRBV12-4 combines with J gene TRBJ1-2; unclear D gene. The V end was cut by 6 bases, the J end by 6 bases, with 14 bases between. The CDR3 covers 13 residues. CDR3 protein: CASRHRSSNGYTF. The CDR3 DNA sequence: TGTGCCAGCAGACATAGGAGTTCCAATGGCTACACCTTC.

The chain carries TRBV7-2 and TRBJ2-3, with TRBD2 identical over 9 bases. This CDR3 is 14 amino acids long. V dropped 0 bases and J dropped 12; count of bases not matched to a gene: 7. Germline V CDR1 and CDR2: SGHTA, FQGNSA. CDR3 coding DNA: TGTGCCAGCAGCTTAGCGATTGGGACTAGCCCTCAGTATTTT. It specifies CASSLAIGTSPQYF.

The rearrangement uses TRBV11-2 and TRBJ1-2; 7 nucleotides match TRBD1. J gave up 7 bases and V 0 bases, and 5 bases lay outside the gene matches. The CDR3 sequence is 14 residues long. Looked up from germline, CDR1 is SGHAT and CDR2 is FQNNGV. The CDR3 loop is CASSLERGRSGYTF. As DNA, the CDR3 is TGTGCCAGCAGCTTAGAGAGGGGGCGGTCTGGCTACACCTTC.

In DNA, the CDR3 is TGTGCCAGCTCAGACCTGACAGGGACCACTGAAGCTTTCTTT. Translating it yields CASSDLTGTTEAFF. The rearrangement uses TRBV18 and TRBJ1-1, with 7 bases identical to TRBD1. The CDR3 loop spans 14 amino acids. Trimming cost V 5 bases and J 4 bases; bases outside gene matches: 7. From germline, CDR1 is KGHSH and CDR2 LQKENI.

The chain has TRBV7-2 and TRBJ1-2, with TRBD1 matching over 7 bases. The germline gives CDR1 SGHTA, CDR2 FQGNSA. The CDR3 length is 14 residues. V shed 5 bases and J 6 bases; nucleotides not matched to a gene: 9. The CDR3 bases are TGTGCCAGCAGCGTACGACAGGGCTTAAATGGCTACACCTTC. Protein: CASSVRQGLNGYTF.

The chain recombines TRBV2 with TRBJ1-2; weak D call: TRBD1 (5 bases). Germline CDR1 reads SNHLY; CDR2 reads FYNNEI. The CDR3 covers 14 residues. V lost 3 bases to trimming and J lost 1 base, with 9 bases between them. The CDR3 sequence: CASSDPDSNYGYTF. CDR3 DNA: TGTGCCAGCAGTGACCCTGACAGTAACTATGGCTACACCTTC.

The chain uses TRBV2 and TRBJ2-7, with TRBD1 identical over 9 bases. This CDR3 spans 13 amino acids. CDR1 is SNHLY, CDR2 FYNNEI, per germline. Trimming cost V 8 bases and J 5 bases; bases outside gene matches: 7. The CDR3 loop reads CASRGQGPHEQYF. CDR3 bases: TGTGCCAGCCGGGGACAGGGCCCCCACGAGCAGTACTTC.

This rearrangement joins TRBV15 to TRBJ2-1, with 7 nucleotides matching TRBD1. The germline gives CDR1 LNHNV, CDR2 YYDKDF (reference sequence). J was trimmed by 6 bases and V by 5 bases; bases with no gene match: 7. The length of the CDR3 is 14 residues. The CDR3 coding sequence is TGTGCCACCAGCGACAAGGGGGCCTCCAATGAGCAGTTCTTC. This encodes CATSDKGASNEQFF.

The V call is TRBV7-9, the J call TRBJ1-1, with no clear D. The CDR3 extends over 17 amino acids. The ends were cut back, 2 bases at V and 6 bases at J, with 22 bases in the middle. Germline V gene data show CDR1 as SEHNR and CDR2 as FQNEAQ (reference sequence). The CDR3 here is CASSLSVSGSPSSEAFF. The CDR3 coding sequence is TGTGCCAGCAGCTTAAGTGTTTCGGGATCACCATCCTCTGAAGCTTTCTTT.

The chain couples TRBV18 to TRBJ2-3; a weak D match, TRBD2 (6 bases). Trimming pared 2 bases from V and 3 bases from J, leaving 12 bases between. This CDR3 region has 15 residues. Germline lookup yields CDR1 KGHSH and CDR2 LQKENI. The CDR3 sequence is CASSPAGSLTDTQYF. CDR3 bases: TGTGCCAGCTCACCAGCGGGATCGCTTACAGATACGCAGTATTTT.